The 16 T cell receptor beta chains in this list originate from one sample, sequenced in a study of T cell repertoires in cytomegalovirus infection. TCRdb re-called the reads with MiXCR, one entry per CDR3 protein. Of approximately 470,000 distinct CDR3 sequences in the sample, roughly 42% were seen once. No antigen has been identified for these receptors. This specimen was cultured PBMCs, taken from culture after CMV antigen stimulation. These receptors were collected from a human donor in good health (CMV status not recorded). Some clones in this sample may be carry-over from other donors' samples.

This clonotype occurred many times. The gene calls are TRBV7-2 and TRBJ1-1, with a weak D call TRBD1 (5 bases). The CDR3 covers 12 residues. V was cut by 6 bases and J by 5 bases, with 10 bases left in between. Germline V lookup: CDR1 SGHTA, CDR2 FQGNSA. CDR3: CASSWGGTEAFF. The CDR3 nucleotides read TGTGCCAGCAGTTGGGGGGGTACTGAAGCTTTCTTT.

V and J are TRBV12-3 or TRBV12-4 and TRBJ1-5; D remains ambiguous. Trimming pared 6 bases from V and 7 bases from J, leaving 19 bases between. The CDR3 sequence is 15 residues long. CDR3 nucleotide sequence: TGTGCCAGCAGCTCGGGATTTTATCAGGCACAGCCCCAGCATTTT. The encoded protein is CASSSGFYQAQPQHF.

For the CDR3, the DNA is TGCGCCAGCAGCCAAGGCGGGGCGGGCTCCTACAATGAGCAGTTCTTC. Protein: CASSQGGAGSYNEQFF. The chain joins TRBV4-3 to TRBJ2-1; TRBD2 might be the D (6 bases). Between the trimmed V and J ends, which lost 1 base and 0 bases, there was a span of 10 bases. This CDR3 spans 16 amino acids. The germline V gene has CDR1 LGHNA and CDR2 YSLEER.

This clonotype was detected many times. The V and J genes are TRBV7-9 and TRBJ2-7; possible D gene TRBD2, 6 bases. Germline CDR1 is SEHNR and CDR2 is FQNEAQ (reference sequence). The V and J ends lost 2 bases and 3 bases respectively, with 14 bases between them. CDR3 length equals 15 residues. The CDR3 protein is CASSLFNGRFYEQYF. CDR3 sequence (DNA): TGTGCCAGCAGCTTATTTAACGGGAGATTCTACGAGCAGTACTTC.

The chain combines TRBV7-8 with TRBJ2-7; TRBD2 might be the D (6 bases). This CDR3 region has 15 residues. V gave up 3 bases and J gave up 0 bases, with 12 bases separating them. Per germline, CDR1 SGHVS and CDR2 FQNEAQ. CDR3 loop: CASSFKGLNSYEQYF. CDR3 bases: TGTGCCAGCAGCTTTAAGGGACTTAACTCCTACGAGCAGTACTTC.

V and J are TRBV6-5 and TRBJ2-2; the D gene could be TRBD1 or TRBD2 (6 bases each). This CDR3 has 14 residues. Germline V gives CDR1 MNHEY, CDR2 SVGAGI. CDR3 region: CASGADYQPGELFF. CDR3 nucleotides: TGTGCATCAGGGGCGGACTACCAACCCGGGGAGCTGTTTTTT.

The chain joins TRBV7-9 to TRBJ2-1, with D hard to call. Trimming removed 6 bases from V and 7 bases from J, with 10 bases in between. The germline gives CDR1 SEHNR, CDR2 FQNEAQ (reference sequence). This CDR3 region has 12 residues. This chain's CDR3 is CASSSALNEQFF. In nucleotides, the CDR3 is TGTGCCAGCAGTTCCGCTTTGAATGAGCAGTTCTTC.

This clonotype was seen a few times. The rearrangement joins TRBV12-3 or TRBV12-4 to TRBJ2-1, with unresolved D. CDR3 length: 14 amino acids. V gave up 6 bases and J gave up 0 bases, with 9 bases separating them. The CDR3 reads CASSPRTSYNEQFF. Written as DNA, the CDR3 is TGTGCCAGCAGCCCCAGGACCTCCTACAATGAGCAGTTCTTC.

This clonotype was detected only a few times. The rearrangement uses TRBV7-2 and TRBJ2-2; D remains ambiguous. CDR3 length equals 13 residues. The V end lost 3 bases, the J end lost 4 bases, and 6 bases lay between the germline ends. Germline V lookup: CDR1 SGHTA, CDR2 FQGNSA. The chain's CDR3 is CASSFITTGELFF. Written as DNA, the CDR3 is TGTGCCAGCAGCTTTATCACCACCGGGGAGCTGTTTTTT.

This clonotype was observed at least ten times. The V call is TRBV7-2, the J call TRBJ2-1; TRBD2 might be the D (7 bases). The CDR3 length is 15 residues. Germline CDR1 reads SGHTA; CDR2 reads FQGNSA. V gave up 2 bases and J gave up 3 bases, with 11 bases separating them. CDR3 protein: CASSLTGGHYNEQFF. The DNA for the CDR3 is TGTGCCAGCAGCTTAACGGGGGGACACTACAATGAGCAGTTCTTC.

The chain is built from TRBV6-5 and TRBJ1-2; TRBD1 is a possible D gene (5 bases). The V and J ends lost 11 bases and 8 bases respectively, with 18 bases between them. The germline CDR1 and CDR2 sequences are MNHEY and SVGAGI. CDR3 length: 12 amino acids. CDR3 nucleotides: TGTGCCTCCACCGCGGGGGGAGGCGGCTACACCTTC. Translation gives CASTAGGGGYTF.

This chain uses TRBV20-1 with TRBJ2-4; D is possibly TRBD1 or TRBD2 (5 bases each). The CDR3 totals 11 residues. The germline V and J ends were trimmed by 1 base and 15 bases, with 13 bases remaining between them. The germline V gene encodes CDR1 DFQATT and CDR2 SNEGSKA (reference sequence). The CDR3 is CSARGVGTVYF. CDR3 coding DNA: TGCAGTGCTAGAGGGGTAGGGACCGTGTACTTC.

The chain has TRBV11-2 and TRBJ2-5; no clear D. V lost 2 bases to trimming and J lost 5 bases, with 6 bases between them. Germline CDR1 is SGHAT and CDR2 is FQNNGV. The CDR3 totals 12 residues. The CDR3 region is CASSLPGETQYF. DNA of the CDR3: TGTGCCAGCAGCTTACCCGGGGAGACCCAGTACTTC.

This clonotype was observed a handful of times. The V gene is TRBV19, the J gene TRBJ2-1; D call uncertain. Trimming stripped 3 bases from V and 4 bases from J, with 7 bases between. The CDR3 is 13 residues long. Germline values: CDR1 LNHDA, CDR2 SQIVND (reference sequence). The CDR3 DNA is TGTGCCAGTAGTATGGGTTTTTACAATGAGCAGTTCTTC. Translation gives CASSMGFYNEQFF.

This clonotype was counted a few times. The rearrangement joins TRBV28 to TRBJ2-5; D possibly matches TRBD1 or TRBD2 (5 bases each). Looked up from germline, CDR1 is MDHEN and CDR2 is SYDVKM. V lost 2 bases and J lost 5, with 12 bases in between. CDR3 length: 14 residues. Here the CDR3 reads CASSLGGPGETQYF. CDR3 bases: TGTGCCAGCAGTTTAGGGGGACCAGGGGAGACCCAGTACTTC.

This chain joins TRBV10-3 and TRBJ2-5, with 9 bases matching TRBD2. Per the germline V gene, CDR1 is ENHRY and CDR2 is SYGVKD. This CDR3 region has 16 residues. The J segment lost 0 bases and the V segment lost 4 bases, leaving 6 bases of the junction unmatched. The CDR3 DNA is TGTGCCATCAGTGGCGGGACTAGCAGTAACCAAGAGACCCAGTACTTC. The encoded protein is CAISGGTSSNQETQYF.